This TCR beta chain was captured in a study of response to subunit inactivated influenza vaccine listed by TCRdb under 2018. Turning to the overall study: The study used deep quantitative T cell receptor repertoire profiling to track responses to a trivalent subunit inactivated influenza vaccine. General study outcomes and caveats: According to the authors, only a limited number of new T cells may be recruited by each seasonal influenza vaccination.

As regards this clonotype: Its binding antigen is unknown. This may be a read error, as it is one base from a much larger clone.

Libraries were built with RT-PCR. Instrument used: Illumina HiSeq 2500. TCRdb's own reprocessing of the public reads used fastp at Q25 and MiXCR and kept productive beta chains. Here each entry gathers all rows of one CDR3 protein and keeps the most common genes and DNA. Counted in this sample were more than 150,000 distinct CDR3 sequences; about 10% of them appeared once. Under 40% of the sample is held by the ten biggest clonotypes. CDR1 and CDR2, per the germline V gene, are MNHEY and SVGEGT. The junction carries 6 bases between V and J, which are trimmed by 8 bases and 4 bases respectively. The CDR3 spans 11 residues, from the cysteine through the phenylalanine. Only CDR3 DNA remains: 33 bases, in frame from the first base.

This sample comprised CD8+ T cells sorted from PBMCs, obtained less than 25 months after vaccination. The receptor comes from a man aged 45-69 years who received an inactivated influenza vaccine. Donor details come from another sample of the same person, matched by shared clones. The sequence joins TRBV6-2 or TRBV6-3 to TRBJ2-1; no D gene call is confident. The DNA reads as follows: TGTGCCAGCGACAATTACAATGAGCAGTTCTTC. Translated, it reads CASDNYNEQFF.